This T cell receptor beta chain emerged from a study of Ad26.COV2.S vaccination and SARS-CoV-2 variants. In the case of this clone: The antigen remains unidentified.

Trimming removed 3 bases at V and 2 bases at J, with 5 bases between. This CDR3 is built from 14 residues. Germline assignment: CDR1 LGHDT and CDR2 YNNKEL (reference sequence). Overall study results and limits: Reported post-vaccination CD8+ and CD4+ T cell responses to spike showed substantial breadth. The placebo group had lower spike-specific TCR breadth than the vaccine recipients did. People who got the vaccine or the placebo had similar non-spike TCR breadth.

TCRdb's copy holds only in-frame clones and misses some; the assay was immunoSEQ multiplex PCR. The data hold about 350,000 clones, with about 90% observed a single time. The TCR originated in a human donor who had recovered from COVID-19. The sequencing here drew on peripheral blood, taken after recovery from COVID-19. The chain uses TRBV3-1 (or the pseudogene TRBV3-2) and TRBJ1-6; a possible D gene is TRBD1 (5 bases). CDR3 loop: CASSQGPYNSPLHF. The CDR3 DNA reads TGTGCCAGCAGCCAGGGGCCCTATAATTCACCCCTCCACTTT.